Below, 27 T cell receptor beta chains from the same sample are listed, as sequenced in a study of OX40 agonist ivuxolimab in advanced cancers. Data came from immunoSEQ multiplex PCR; TCRdb stores just in-frame clones and leaves some out. Of about 68,000 clones in the sample, around 84% were seen once. The starting material was CD4+ or CD8+ T cells sorted from blood, obtained in a trial of the OX40 agonist ivuxolimab. Receptors were obtained from an adult with an advanced solid tumor such as melanoma, head and neck, liver or kidney cancer.

The chain uses TRBV27 and TRBJ2-1; D unresolved. Germline V gene lookup returns CDR1 MNHEY and CDR2 SMNVEV (reference sequence). With 4 bases removed from V and 6 bases from J, the gap between germline ends came to 13 bases. CDR3 length: 14 amino acids. The CDR3 DNA reads TGTGCCAGCAGTTCCAGACGTGAACCCAATGAGCAGTTCTTC. Its protein is CASSSRREPNEQFF.

J is TRBJ2-5 and V is TRBV18, with 14 bases fitting TRBD2. The CDR3 covers 17 residues. Germline V gene data show CDR1 as KGHSH and CDR2 as LQKENI. V shed 2 bases, J shed 5 bases, and the junction held 7 bases outside the gene matches. The chain's CDR3 is CASSPGLAGGSRETQYF. CDR3 DNA sequence: TGTGCCAGCTCACCAGGACTAGCGGGAGGTTCTCGGGAGACCCAGTACTTC.

The V call is TRBV6-1, the J call TRBJ1-3, with D uncertain. This CDR3 has 14 amino acids. Germline V gene data show CDR1 as MNHNS and CDR2 as SASEGT. Trimming cost V 5 bases and J 0 bases, with 8 bases left between them. CDR3: CASSSGDSGNTIYF. The CDR3 nucleotides are TGTGCCAGCAGTTCAGGAGACTCTGGAAACACCATATATTTT.

The chain is built from TRBV27 and TRBJ1-5; 8 positions agree with TRBD1. After removal of 6 bases from V and 8 bases from J, the junction contained 9 bases not matched to a gene. Per germline, CDR1 MNHEY and CDR2 SMNVEV (reference sequence). The CDR3 covers 14 residues. The CDR3 sequence is CASRARQGPEPQHF. CDR3 DNA sequence: TGTGCCAGCAGAGCCCGACAGGGGCCGGAGCCCCAGCATTTT.

V is TRBV28 and J is TRBJ2-4, with D tentatively TRBD2 (6 bases). Between the trimmed V and J ends, which lost 8 bases and 0 bases, there was a span of 14 bases. Germline V CDR1 and CDR2: MDHEN, SYDVKM. The CDR3 length is 15 residues. CDR3 nucleotide sequence: TGTGCCAGCGGGCTAGCGATTATAGCCAAAAACATTCAGTACTTC. Its protein product is CASGLAIIAKNIQYF.

This chain uses TRBV6-5 with TRBJ2-1; D gene ambiguous. Germline loops: CDR1 MNHEY, CDR2 SVGAGI. The V end lost 3 bases, the J end lost 9 bases, and 9 bases lay between the germline ends. The CDR3 is 12 amino acids. The CDR3 loop reads CASSYMSGEQFF. In DNA form, the CDR3 reads TGTGCCAGCAGTTATATGTCGGGTGAGCAGTTCTTC.

The table lists this clone with a count of one. V usage is TRBV7-9 and J usage is TRBJ2-1; TRBD2 matches at 7 bases. Germline V gene sequence: CDR1 SEHNR, CDR2 FQNEAQ (reference sequence). J lost 4 bases, V lost 5 bases, and 5 bases had no gene match. CDR3 length equals 14 residues. Here the CDR3 reads CASSVSGAYNEQFF. CDR3 nucleotide sequence: TGTGCCAGCAGCGTAAGCGGGGCTTACAATGAGCAGTTCTTC.

The chain links TRBV4-3 to TRBJ1-5, with D possibly matching TRBD1 (5 bases). Looked up from germline, CDR1 is LGHNA and CDR2 is YSLEER. V gave up 0 bases and J gave up 7 bases, with 10 bases separating them. The CDR3 covers 14 residues. The CDR3 DNA is TGCGCCAGCAGCCAAGAATGGGGCTTGCAGCCCCAGCATTTT. Its translation is CASSQEWGLQPQHF.

The chain couples TRBV27 to TRBJ2-3, with D maybe TRBD2 (5 bases). This CDR3 region has 12 residues. Looked up from germline, CDR1 is MNHEY and CDR2 is SMNVEV (reference sequence). The ends were cut back, 8 bases at V and 8 bases at J, with 14 bases in the middle. The CDR3 sequence: CASGSGKATQYF. CDR3 bases: TGTGCCAGCGGGTCGGGGAAAGCTACGCAGTATTTT.

The V call is TRBV7-8, the J call TRBJ2-3; tentative D call: TRBD2 (6 bases). Trimming took 6 bases from V and 0 from J, leaving 13 bases between them. CDR3 size: 15 residues. Germline loops: CDR1 SGHVS, CDR2 FQNEAQ. CDR3 loop: CASRPAGWSTDTQYF. The CDR3 nucleotides read TGTGCCAGCAGACCCGCGGGGTGGAGCACAGATACGCAGTATTTT.

V and J are TRBV19 and TRBJ2-1, with 9 positions matching TRBD1. The CDR3 sequence is 15 residues long. J gave up 6 bases and V 7 bases, and 10 bases lay outside the gene matches. Germline V gives CDR1 LNHDA, CDR2 SQIVND (reference sequence). This CDR3 reads CASTPTGQGPNEQFF. In DNA, the CDR3 is TGTGCCAGTACTCCCACGGGACAGGGACCCAATGAGCAGTTCTTC.

A remark on this clone: The sample holds other DNA sequences that translate to the same CDR3. The rearrangement joins TRBV20-1 to TRBJ2-5, with D unresolved. CDR1 DFQATT and CDR2 SNEGSKA come from the germline V gene (reference sequence). The CDR3 is made up of 11 amino acids. The germline V and J ends were trimmed by 6 bases and 0 bases, with 5 bases remaining between them. This CDR3 reads CSAEHQETQYF. In DNA form, the CDR3 reads TGCAGTGCGGAACACCAAGAGACCCAGTACTTC.

The rearrangement links TRBV6-5 to TRBJ1-1, with a tentative D call TRBD1 (5 bases). CDR1 and CDR2 from the germline V gene are MNHEY and SVGAGI. Trimming pared 2 bases from V and 5 bases from J, leaving 6 bases between. CDR3 length equals 12 residues. CDR3 DNA: TGTGCCAGCAGTTACGCAGGGACTGAAGCTTTCTTT. Protein sequence: CASSYAGTEAFF.

The gene calls are TRBV28 and TRBJ1-2; D gene unclear. Germline CDR1 reads MDHEN; CDR2 reads SYDVKM. The CDR3 is 11 amino acids. Trimming removed 6 bases at V and 5 bases at J, with 7 bases between. The CDR3, as DNA: TGTGCCAGCAGATTCGGGTATGGCTACACCTTC. As protein: CASRFGYGYTF.

The chain recombines TRBV19 with TRBJ2-7; 7 bases line up with TRBD1. V shed 5 bases and J 2 bases; nucleotides not matched to a gene: 12. The CDR3 loop spans 16 amino acids. Germline assignment: CDR1 LNHDA and CDR2 SQIVND (reference sequence). In DNA, the CDR3 is TGTGCCAGTAGTCCCCGACAGGGTGTCGAGACCTACGAGCAGTACTTC. Its protein is CASSPRQGVETYEQYF.

The V call is TRBV30, the J call TRBJ1-1, with 8 bases identical to TRBD1. The ends lost 4 bases at V and 2 bases at J; junction bases unmatched: 12. The germline gives CDR1 GTSNPN, CDR2 SVGIG (reference sequence). The CDR3 is 16 residues long. CDR3 region: CAWTKTRGRVNTEAFF. The CDR3 region has the DNA TGTGCCTGGACTAAGACCAGGGGGCGAGTAAACACTGAAGCTTTCTTT.

This clone showed up just once. The CDR3 nucleotides read TGTGCCAGCAGTGCTAGCGCCGCCTACGAGCAGTACTTC. Encoded protein: CASSASAAYEQYF. The rearrangement uses TRBV25-1 and TRBJ2-7; a possible D gene is TRBD2 (6 bases). Germline V gives CDR1 MGHDK, CDR2 SYGVNS. This CDR3 has 13 amino acids. V lost 4 bases to trimming and J lost 2 bases, with 9 bases between them.

J is TRBJ2-7 and V is TRBV19; D may be TRBD1 (5 bases). This CDR3 has 15 residues. Per germline, CDR1 LNHDA and CDR2 SQIVND (reference sequence). Trimming removed 5 bases from V and 6 bases from J, with 20 bases in between. CDR3 nucleotides: TGTGCCAGTAGTTTTTGGCAGGGTACTCGTCGCGAGCAGTACTTC. Translation gives CASSFWQGTRREQYF.

The table lists this clone with a count of one. The chain uses TRBV6-8 and TRBJ1-3; maybe TRBD1 (5 bases). Germline V CDR1 and CDR2: MNHGY, SAAAGT. The V end was cut by 6 bases, the J end by 7 bases, with 19 bases between. CDR3 length: 15 amino acids. The CDR3 DNA follows: TGTGCCAGCAGCTCGGACCTCGGGGGAGACAACACCATATATTTT. Translation gives CASSSDLGGDNTIYF.

The sample holds a few counts of this clone. The chain recombines TRBV7-9 with TRBJ2-7, with a tentative D call TRBD2 (6 bases). Germline CDR1 SEHNR, CDR2 FQNEAQ (reference sequence). V was trimmed by 6 bases and J by 2 bases, leaving 14 bases between them. This CDR3 has 14 amino acids. CDR3 sequence: CASSSGTAAYEQYF. Written as DNA, the CDR3 is TGTGCCAGCAGTTCCGGGACTGCGGCCTACGAGCAGTACTTC.

This chain uses TRBV7-2 with TRBJ2-2; TRBD2 might be the D (5 bases). Germline CDR1 and CDR2: SGHTA and FQGNSA. The CDR3 is 14 amino acids. Trimming stripped 1 base from V and 7 bases from J, with 10 bases between. CDR3 region: CASSLESSGGELFF. CDR3 coding DNA: TGTGCCAGCAGCTTAGAGTCCAGCGGCGGGGAGCTGTTTTTT. Together with reference TRBV7-2 and TRBJ2-2, the CDR3 gives the full variable domain: GAGVSQSPSNKVTEKGKDVELRCDPISGHTALYWYRQSLGQGLEFLIYFQGNSAPDKSGLPSDRFSAERTGGSVSTLTIQRTQQEDSAVYLCASSLESSGGELFFGEGSRLTVL.

The chain employs TRBV18 and TRBJ2-3; D not resolved. Germline V gives CDR1 KGHSH, CDR2 LQKENI. The CDR3 spans 15 residues. Deletions cut 5 bases from V and 0 bases from J, with 12 bases between. The CDR3 sequence is CASSSNSDSTDTQYF. CDR3 DNA: TGTGCCAGCTCATCCAATTCCGATAGCACAGATACGCAGTATTTT.

The CDR3 coding sequence is TGTGCCAGCAGCTTCCAGGGGGCGCTTATTTTCTACGAGCAGTACTTC. This translates into CASSFQGALIFYEQYF. The rearrangement links TRBV7-2 to TRBJ2-7; 8 positions agree with TRBD1. This CDR3 region has 16 residues. The junction had 10 bases not matched to a gene; V was cut back by 3 bases and J by 3 bases. Per the germline V gene, CDR1 is SGHTA and CDR2 is FQGNSA.

J is TRBJ2-2 and V is TRBV28, with D hard to call. V gave up 0 bases and J gave up 4 bases, with 12 bases separating them. Germline CDR1 is MDHEN and CDR2 is SYDVKM. This CDR3 is built from 16 residues. The CDR3 is CASSLWQYPGTGELFF. The CDR3 DNA follows: TGTGCCAGCAGTTTATGGCAGTATCCAGGCACCGGGGAGCTGTTTTTT.

This rearrangement joins TRBV28 to TRBJ1-1; no firm D call. The CDR3 is made up of 13 amino acids. Germline CDR1 and CDR2: MDHEN and SYDVKM. Trimming took off 3 bases at V and 4 bases at J, with 9 bases between the two ends. The CDR3: CASSFGWLTEAFF. The DNA of the CDR3 is TGTGCCAGCAGTTTCGGGTGGCTCACTGAAGCTTTCTTT. Based on the CDR3 plus reference TRBV28 and TRBJ1-1, the full variable domain is DVKVTQSSRYLVKRTGEKVFLECVQDMDHENMFWYRQDPGLGLRLIYFSYDVKMKEKGDIPEGYSVSREKKERFSLILESASTNQTSMYLCASSFGWLTEAFFGQGTRLTVV.

V is TRBV11-1 and J is TRBJ2-7; the D is unclear. CDR3 size: 9 residues. The V and J ends lost 11 bases and 6 bases respectively, with 8 bases between them. The germline CDR1 and CDR2 sequences are SGHAT and FQDESV (reference sequence). Written as DNA, the CDR3 is TGTGCCCTCTGGGGCGAGCAGTACTTC. It specifies CALWGEQYF. The whole variable domain, filled in from reference TRBV11-1 and TRBJ2-7, reads EAEVAQSPRYKITEKSQAVAFWCDPISGHATLYWYRQILGQGPELLVQFQDESVVDDSQLPKDRFSAERLKGVDSTLKIQPAELGDSAMYLCALWGEQYFGPGTRLTVT.

V is TRBV6-4 and J is TRBJ2-6; D unresolved. Trimming removed 6 bases from V and 0 bases from J, with 6 bases in between. The CDR3 spans 14 residues. Germline CDR1 and CDR2: MRHNA and SNTAGT. CDR3 sequence: CASRESSGANVLTF. The CDR3 DNA is TGTGCCAGCAGAGAAAGCTCTGGGGCCAACGTCCTGACTTTC.